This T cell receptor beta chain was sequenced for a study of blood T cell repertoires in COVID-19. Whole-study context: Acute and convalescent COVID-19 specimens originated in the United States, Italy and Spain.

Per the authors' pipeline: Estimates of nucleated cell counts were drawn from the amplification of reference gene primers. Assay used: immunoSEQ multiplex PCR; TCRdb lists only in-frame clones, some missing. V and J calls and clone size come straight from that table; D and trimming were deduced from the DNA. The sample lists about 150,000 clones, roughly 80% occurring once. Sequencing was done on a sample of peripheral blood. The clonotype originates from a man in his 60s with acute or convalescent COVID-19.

The CDR3 loop is CASSTWRGGEETQYF. CDR3 DNA: TGCGCCAGCAGCACTTGGCGGGGGGGCGAAGAGACCCAGTACTTC. The rearrangement joins TRBV5-1 to TRBJ2-5; 9 nucleotides agree with TRBD2. The CDR3 totals 15 residues. Germline CDR1 is SGHRS and CDR2 is YFSETQ. With 4 bases clipped from V and 3 bases from J, the junction kept 7 bases outside the gene matches.